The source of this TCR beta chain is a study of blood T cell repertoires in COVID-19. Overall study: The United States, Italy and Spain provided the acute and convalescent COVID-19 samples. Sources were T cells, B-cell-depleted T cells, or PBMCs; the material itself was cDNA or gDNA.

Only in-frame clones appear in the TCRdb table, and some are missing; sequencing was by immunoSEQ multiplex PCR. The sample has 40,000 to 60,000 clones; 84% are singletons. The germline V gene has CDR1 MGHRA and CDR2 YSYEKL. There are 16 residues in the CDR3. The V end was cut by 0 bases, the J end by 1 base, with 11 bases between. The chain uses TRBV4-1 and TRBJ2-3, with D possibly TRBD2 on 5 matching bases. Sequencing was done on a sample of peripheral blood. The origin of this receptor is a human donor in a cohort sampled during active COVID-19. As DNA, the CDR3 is TGCGCCAGCAGCCAAGACTCGGGGTGGGGCACAGATACGCAGTATTTT. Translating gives CASSQDSGWGTDTQYF.